The 21 T cell receptor beta chains listed next were all sequenced from one sample in a study of T cells in women clearing cervical HPV infection. Assay used: immunoSEQ multiplex PCR; TCRdb lists only in-frame clones, some missing. The sample has under 45,000 clones. The sequencing input was blood buffy coat. These receptor sequences come from a woman between 18 and 70 years old with a cervical HPV16 infection that either progressed to CIN3+ or cleared (not recorded which).

About this clone itself: The read halts 3 residues ahead of the CDR3 end, with the missing end drawn from the germline J gene. V usage is TRBV7-7 and J usage is TRBJ2-2, with D perhaps matching TRBD2 (5 bases). Trimming shortened V by 5 bases and J by 3 bases, and 7 bases separated the two germline ends. Germline CDR1 and CDR2: SSHAT and FNYEAQ (reference sequence). This CDR3 has 13 amino acids. The CDR3 bases that were read are TGTGCCAGCAGCGCCGGGGACACCGGGGAG. Translation: CASSAGDTGE. The CDR3 in its entirety is CASSAGDTGELFF. The full variable domain, rest sourced from reference TRBV7-7 and TRBJ2-2, is GAGVSQSPRYKVTKRGQDVTLRCDPISSHATLYWYQQALGQGPEFLTYFNYEAQPDKSGLPSDRFSAERPEGSISTLTIQRTEQRDSAMYRCASSAGDTGELFFGEGSRLTVL.

As regards this clone: The observed sequence ends 3 residues before the CDR3 terminus, with the missing tail filled in from the germline J gene. The chain employs TRBV19 and TRBJ2-1, with TRBD2 as a possible D gene (6 bases). V lost 4 bases, J lost 3 bases, and 13 bases lay in between. This CDR3 region has 15 residues. Germline assignment: CDR1 LNHDA and CDR2 SQIVND (reference sequence). Here the CDR3 reads CASSREPGVYNEQFF. The CDR3 DNA, read in part, is TGTGCCAGTAGTAGGGAGCCGGGGGTCTACAATGAG.

With respect to this clone: The junction differs from germline at one of its ends, possibly a read error. The CDR3 end lies 3 residues beyond the end of the read and is filled in from the germline J gene. The chain joins TRBV5-1 to TRBJ2-3, with 9 bases identical to TRBD1. The CDR3 totals 16 residues. Germline assignment: CDR1 SGHRS and CDR2 YFSETQ. CDR3 in amino acids: CASSLSTGGRAETQYF. The sequenced CDR3 bases are TGCGCCAGCAGCTTGAGTACAGGGGGCAGGGCAGAGACG.

This CDR3 is CATGGGERGGETQYF. The sequenced CDR3 bases are TGTGCCACAGGAGGGGGTGAGCGGGGGGGAGAGACC. The chain carries TRBV6-2 or TRBV6-3 and TRBJ2-5, with 10 nucleotides matching TRBD2. The read ends 3 residues early relative to the CDR3; the germline J gene fills the gap. The CDR3 is made up of 15 amino acids. Germline V gives CDR1 MNHEY, CDR2 SVGEGT. The trim removed 10 bases at V and 4 bases at J, leaving 12 bases unmatched.

In the case of this clone: The read finishes 3 residues shy of the CDR3 end, and the germline J gene is used to complete it. V usage is TRBV29-1 and J usage is TRBJ1-1; weak D call: TRBD1 (5 bases). The ends were cut back, 0 bases at V and 5 bases at J, with 7 bases in the middle. Germline CDR1 is SQVTM and CDR2 is ANQGSEA. The CDR3 loop spans 12 amino acids. The DNA read from the CDR3 is TGCAGCGTTGAAGATCGGGGGACTGAA. This translates into CSVEDRGTE. The complete CDR3 reads CSVEDRGTEAFF.

Points on this clone: The read halts 3 residues ahead of the CDR3 end, with the missing end drawn from the germline J gene. The rearrangement links TRBV2 to TRBJ2-3; 9 bases are a match to TRBD2. CDR1 is SNHLY, CDR2 FYNNEI, per germline. The CDR3 runs 14 residues. Here the CDR3 reads CASSENSGSETQYF. Partial CDR3 DNA: TGTGCCAGCAGTGAGAATAGCGGGAGCGAGACG. Full variable domain (remainder filled in from reference TRBV2 and TRBJ2-3): EPEVTQTPSHQVTQMGQEVILRCVPISNHLYFYWYRQILGQKVEFLVSFYNNEISEKSEIFDDQFSVERPDGSNFTLKIRSTKLEDSAMYFCASSENSGSETQYFGPGTRLTVL.

Worth noting for this clone: The observed sequence ends 3 residues before the CDR3 terminus, with the missing tail filled in from the germline J gene. The J gene is TRBJ2-7, the V gene TRBV6-1, with 7 nucleotides matching TRBD2. After removal of 4 bases from V and 5 bases from J, the junction contained 2 bases not matched to a gene. CDR1 is MNHNS, CDR2 SASEGT, per germline. The CDR3 consists of 12 residues. Partial CDR3 DNA: TGTGCCAGCAGTGCGGGGAGGGACGAG. Protein product: CASSAGRDE. In full, the CDR3 reads CASSAGRDEQYF.

Worth noting for this clone: The CDR3 goes on 3 residues after the read ends, and that part is filled in from the germline J gene. The chain is built from TRBV7-9 and TRBJ1-4; unclear D gene. Germline assignment: CDR1 SEHNR and CDR2 FQNEAQ (reference sequence). This CDR3 region has 14 residues. V gave up 5 bases and J gave up 5 bases, with 12 bases separating them. CDR3 in amino acids: CASSLGDGNEKLFF. The sequenced CDR3 bases are TGTGCCAGCAGCCTAGGAGACGGGAATGAAAAA.

Remarks on this clone: The missing CDR3 end, 3 residues past where the read stops, is filled in from the germline J gene. Other DNA sequences from this sample encode an identical CDR3 as well. The rearrangement uses TRBV7-9 and TRBJ1-2; the D is unclear. The CDR3 covers 15 residues. Germline V lookup: CDR1 SEHNR, CDR2 FQNEAQ (reference sequence). Partial CDR3 DNA: TGTGCCAGCAGCTCCCCTCGAGCCAGCACAGATACC. Amino acids: CASSSPRASTDT. The whole CDR3 sequence reads CASSSPRASTDTYTF.

As to this clone: The sequence runs out 3 residues before the end of the CDR3; the remainder is reconstructed from the germline J gene. The J gene is TRBJ2-2, the V gene TRBV10-3; no reliable D call. Per germline, CDR1 ENHRY and CDR2 SYGVKD. The CDR3 has 11 residues. Trimming removed 10 bases from V and 3 bases from J, with 6 bases in between. The CDR3 bases that were read are TGTGCCACAGAAGACACCGGGGAG. Protein sequence: CATEDTGE. The CDR3 in its entirety is CATEDTGELFF.

Comments on this clone: Read coverage stops 3 residues before the CDR3 terminus; the germline J gene supplies the remainder. J is TRBJ1-5 and V is TRBV19; 7 bases are a match to TRBD1. The CDR3 covers 14 residues. CDR1 and CDR2 from the germline V gene are LNHDA and SQIVND (reference sequence). V shed 5 bases and J 2 bases; nucleotides not matched to a gene: 3. The CDR3 DNA, read in part, is TGTGCCAGTAGTCCAACAGGGGGCAATCAGCCC. It is translated as CASSPTGGNQP. The full CDR3 sequence reads CASSPTGGNQPQHF.

A remark on this clone: The CDR3 goes on 3 residues after the read ends, and that part is filled in from the germline J gene. This chain joins TRBV20-1 and TRBJ2-1, with 9 bases matching TRBD2. V lost 6 bases and J lost 6; bases outside the gene matches: 6. This CDR3 spans 13 amino acids. Looked up from germline, CDR1 is DFQATT and CDR2 is SNEGSKA (reference sequence). The CDR3 region is CSAWGRGGNEQFF. The sequenced CDR3 bases are TGCAGTGCATGGGGGCGGGGGGGCAATGAG.

Turning to this clone: Read sequence stops 3 residues before the CDR3 end, and the germline J gene provides the missing end. The chain combines TRBV19 with TRBJ1-5; D uncertain. The V gene lost 6 bases and the J gene lost 6 bases, with 15 bases spanning the gap. This CDR3 contains 14 residues. Germline loops: CDR1 LNHDA, CDR2 SQIVND (reference sequence). Here the CDR3 reads CASSGVVLGQPQHF. The CDR3 bases that were read are TGTGCCAGTAGCGGAGTGGTGCTAGGTCAGCCC.

On this clone itself: The CDR3 goes on 3 residues after the read ends, and that part is filled in from the germline J gene. The gene calls are TRBV11-1 and TRBJ2-1, with 9 nucleotides matching TRBD2. CDR1 is SGHAT, CDR2 FQDESV, per germline (reference sequence). This CDR3 has 14 amino acids. The ends lost 3 bases at V and 4 bases at J; junction bases unmatched: 1. The part of the CDR3 DNA that was read is TGTGCCAGCAGCTTCAGCGGGGGGTACAATGAG. Protein sequence: CASSFSGGYNE. The CDR3 as a whole reads CASSFSGGYNEQFF.

Comments on this clone: The sequenced fragment ends 3 residues before the CDR3 boundary, so the rest is inferred from the germline J gene. The chain employs TRBV5-4 and TRBJ2-1; D possibly matches TRBD1 or TRBD2 (5 bases each). The CDR3 is made up of 14 amino acids. V was clipped by 2 bases and J by 9 bases, with 15 bases between them. Germline V CDR1 and CDR2: SGHNT, YYREEE (reference sequence). CDR3 in amino acids: CASSFEGSTREQFF. The part of the CDR3 DNA that was read is TGTGCCAGCAGCTTTGAGGGGAGTACTCGTGAG. Full variable domain (remainder filled in from reference TRBV5-4 and TRBJ2-1): ETGVTQSPTHLIKTRGQQVTLRCSSQSGHNTVSWYQQALGQGPQFIFQYYREEENGRGNFPPRFSGLQFPNYSSELNVNALELDDSALYLCASSFEGSTREQFFGPGTRLTVL.

Concerning this clone: The sequenced fragment ends 3 residues before the CDR3 boundary, so the rest is inferred from the germline J gene. The chain carries TRBV5-4 and TRBJ2-3, with D uncertain. From germline, CDR1 is SGHNT and CDR2 YYREEE (reference sequence). The CDR3 sequence is 15 residues long. V was pared by 0 bases and J by 4 bases, with 12 bases between. This CDR3 is CASSLGISRSDTQYF. The sequenced CDR3 bases are TGTGCCAGCAGCTTGGGTATCTCCAGGTCAGATACG.

Regarding this clone: The read finishes 3 residues shy of the CDR3 end, and the germline J gene is used to complete it. This chain uses TRBV6-2 or TRBV6-3 with TRBJ1-6; the match to TRBD1 covers 8 bases. CDR1 is MNHEY and CDR2 is SVGEGT in the germline V gene. Germline trimming cut 2 bases from V and 7 bases from J; bases unmatched to any gene: 4. CDR3 size: 15 residues. The CDR3 DNA, read in part, is TGTGCCAGCAGTTACGTGGACAGGGACAATTCACCC. Amino acids: CASSYVDRDNSP. The entire CDR3 is CASSYVDRDNSPLHF.

Concerning this clone: Sequencing ends 3 residues short of the CDR3 end; the germline J gene provides the rest. V gene TRBV30 combines with J gene TRBJ2-5, with D perhaps TRBD1 (6 bases). With 8 bases removed from V and 4 bases from J, the gap between germline ends came to 11 bases. The CDR3 contains 11 residues. Per the germline V gene, CDR1 is GTSNPN and CDR2 is SVGIG (reference sequence). CDR3 DNA (partial): TGTGCCCTCAGGGGCCTAGAGACC. Amino acid sequence: CALRGLET. In full, the CDR3 is CALRGLETQYF.

As regards this clone: The observed sequence ends 3 residues before the CDR3 terminus, with the missing tail filled in from the germline J gene. This chain uses TRBV5-8 with TRBJ1-5; 7 bases agree with TRBD1. The trim removed 5 bases at V and 0 bases at J, leaving 5 bases unmatched. This CDR3 is built from 15 residues. Per germline, CDR1 SGHTS and CDR2 YDEGEE. CDR3 sequence reads: CASRRTGYSNQPQHF. The DNA read from the CDR3 is TGTGCCAGCAGACGGACAGGTTATAGCAATCAGCCC.

Note on this clone: Coverage ceases 3 residues before the CDR3 finishes, and the germline J gene fills in the end. This rearrangement joins TRBV30 to TRBJ2-7; 10 nucleotides match TRBD2. The junction had 8 bases not matched to a gene; V was cut back by 3 bases and J by 3 bases. The CDR3 totals 15 residues. Germline CDR1 reads GTSNPN; CDR2 reads SVGIG (reference sequence). CDR3 DNA, as far as it was read: TGTGCCTGGAGCTCCTCTAGCGGGAGTTTCTACGAG. Its protein is CAWSSSSGSFYE. The entire CDR3 protein is CAWSSSSGSFYEQYF.

Remarks on this clone: The read stops 3 residues short of the end of the CDR3; the missing end is completed from the germline J gene. V gene TRBV5-1 combines with J gene TRBJ1-2; D is perhaps TRBD1 (5 bases). Germline-derived CDR1 and CDR2 are SGHRS and YFSETQ. There are 14 residues in the CDR3. The CDR3 loop is CASSLELGPGDYTF. CDR3 DNA, as far as it was read: TGCGCCAGCAGCTTGGAACTGGGCCCGGGGGAC.